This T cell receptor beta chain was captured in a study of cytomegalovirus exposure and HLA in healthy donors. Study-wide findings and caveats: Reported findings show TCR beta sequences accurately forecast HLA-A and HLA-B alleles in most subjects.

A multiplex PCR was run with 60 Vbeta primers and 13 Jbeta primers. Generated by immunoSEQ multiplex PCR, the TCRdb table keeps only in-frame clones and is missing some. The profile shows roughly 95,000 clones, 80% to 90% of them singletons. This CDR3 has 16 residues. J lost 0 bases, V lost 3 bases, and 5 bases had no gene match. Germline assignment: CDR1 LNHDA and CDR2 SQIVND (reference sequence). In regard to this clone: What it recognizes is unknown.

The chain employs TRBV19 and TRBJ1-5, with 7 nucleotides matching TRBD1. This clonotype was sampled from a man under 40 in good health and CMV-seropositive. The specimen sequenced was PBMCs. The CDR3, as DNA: TGTGCCAGTAGTATCCCCGGGACAGTTAGCAATCAGCCCCAGCATTTT. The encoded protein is CASSIPGTVSNQPQHF. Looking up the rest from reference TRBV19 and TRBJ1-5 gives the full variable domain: DGGITQSPKYLFRKEGQNVTLSCEQNLNHDAMYWYRQDPGQGLRLIYYSQIVNDFQKGDIAEGYSVSREKKESFPLTVTSAQKNPTAFYLCASSIPGTVSNQPQHFGDGTRLSIL.